This T cell receptor (beta chain) stems from a study of vaccination and CD4 T cells after COVID-19. As for treatment: approximately 9-day PBMC culture with coronavirus spike peptide pools or control peptides (ViraFEST assay). CD4+ T cells of the unexposed donor were collected before the COVID-19 pandemic (2011-2018). An Oncomine TCR Beta short-read assay was used to sequence the DNA from cultured CD4+ T cells. Genomic DNA was taken out of cultured CD4+ T cells by extraction. One entry per CDR3 protein, called by TCRdb with MiXCR from the PCR reads. The sample contains about 11,000 distinct CDR3 sequences, less than 40% of which appear only once. Germline values: CDR1 LNHNV, CDR2 YYDKDF (reference sequence). V lost 1 base to trimming and J lost 0 bases, with 15 bases between them. CDR3 length equals 17 residues. This clonotype showed up just a few times. Its specificity is unknown.

The TCR comes from a human donor in good health. The gene calls are TRBV15 and TRBJ2-5; D is possibly TRBD2 (5 bases). Sequenced sample: CD4+ T cells from blood, cultured in vitro. The CDR3: CATSRGDLLVYQETQYF. The CDR3 DNA reads TGTGCCACCAGCAGAGGAGACTTACTAGTGTACCAAGAGACCCAGTACTTC.